This TCR beta chain was recorded in a study of human T cells and chemical hapten exposure. As for the study in general: Diphenylcyclopropenone doses were given weekly to the scalps of patients across the approximately 22-week study. Findings and caveats of the study: While controls formed fewer of them, expanded TCRs formed significantly more large CDR3 similarity clusters. A positive correlation with patch test score was shown by PT1 expanded TCR counts.

Time point: patch test 3, about 24 weeks after DPC sensitization. The sample's treatment: therapeutic diphenylcyclopropenone sensitization with weekly scalp DPC. V lost 2 bases and J 8 bases, leaving 6 bases between the germline ends. CDR1 is SEHNR, CDR2 FQNEAQ, per germline (reference sequence). The CDR3 contains 12 residues. Notes on this clonotype: The antigen is undetermined.

TCRdb passed the RACE reads through MiXCR, listing each CDR3 protein once. The sample has about 190,000 distinct CDR3 sequences; roughly a quarter are singletons. V and J are TRBV7-9 and TRBJ1-4; no clear D. This sequence was found in a woman aged 40 to 55 with alopecia areata. Some clones in this sample may be carry-over from other donors' samples. Sequencing was performed on whole blood, taken in connection with sensitization to the hapten diphenylcyclopropenone (DPC). The CDR3 DNA sequence: TGTGCCAGCAGCTTACGCGTAGAAAAACTGTTTTTT. Amino acids: CASSLRVEKLFF.